These 6 T cell receptor beta chains share one sample of origin, sequenced in a study of T cells in women clearing cervical HPV infection. Some clones are missing from TCRdb's copy, which holds only in-frame ones; the method was immunoSEQ multiplex PCR. This table holds 28,000 or so clones. Sequenced material: blood buffy coat. The source is a woman aged 18-70 years with a cervical HPV16 infection that either progressed to CIN3+ or cleared (not recorded which).

The CDR3 loop reads CASGGASAETQYF. The part of the CDR3 DNA that was read is TGTGCCAGCGGAGGGGCTAGCGCGGAGACG. The chain joins TRBV7-9 to TRBJ2-3; perhaps TRBD2 as D (6 bases). Coverage ceases 3 residues before the CDR3 finishes, and the germline J gene fills in the end. Germline loops: CDR1 SEHNR, CDR2 FQNEAQ (reference sequence). The CDR3 has 13 residues. Filled out from reference TRBV7-9 and TRBJ2-3, the complete variable domain reads DTGVSQNPRHKITKRGQNVTFRCDPISEHNRLYWYRQTLGQGPEFLTYFQNEAQLEKSRLLSDRFSAERPKGSFSTLEIQRTEQGDSAMYLCASGGASAETQYFGPGTRLTVL.

Note on this clone: The read is 3 residues too short to cover the CDR3 end, so that end is filled in from the germline J gene. This CDR3 is also generated by other DNA sequences in the sample. The V and J genes are TRBV19 and TRBJ1-4, with D perhaps matching TRBD1 (5 bases). This CDR3 contains 13 residues. Trimming took off 2 bases at V and 6 bases at J, with 7 bases between the two ends. The germline V gene encodes CDR1 LNHDA and CDR2 SQIVND (reference sequence). CDR3: CASSIRQYEKLFF. CDR3 DNA (partial): TGTGCCAGTAGTATAAGACAGTATGAAAAA.

About this clone itself: Read coverage stops 3 residues before the CDR3 terminus; the germline J gene supplies the remainder. The chain has TRBV19 and TRBJ1-5, with D perhaps matching TRBD1 (6 bases). The CDR3 is made up of 15 amino acids. Per germline, CDR1 LNHDA and CDR2 SQIVND (reference sequence). The CDR3 region is CASSMRLTGTDPQHF. Incomplete CDR3 DNA: TGTGCCAGTAGTATGCGACTGACAGGCACAGATCCC.

On this clone: The sequence runs out 3 residues before the end of the CDR3; the remainder is reconstructed from the germline J gene. The J gene is TRBJ1-5, the V gene TRBV30; D gene unclear. Germline CDR1 GTSNPN, CDR2 SVGIG (reference sequence). V lost 0 bases and J lost 4, with 10 bases in between. The CDR3 extends over 14 amino acids. The sequenced CDR3 bases are TGTGCCTGGAGTGTACAAGAGGGTAATCAGCCC. It yields the protein CAWSVQEGNQP. The full CDR3 sequence reads CAWSVQEGNQPQHF. Complete variable domain (other parts from reference TRBV30 and TRBJ1-5): SQTIHQWPATLVQPVGSPLSLECTVEGTSNPNLYWYRQAAGRGLQLLFYSVGIGQISSEVPQNLSASRPQDRQFILSSKKLLLSDSGFYLCAWSVQEGNQPQHFGDGTRLSIL.

As to this clone: From the germline J gene comes the end of the CDR3, since the read stops 3 residues before it. This rearrangement joins TRBV20-1 to TRBJ1-5; the D is unclear. Per the germline V gene, CDR1 is DFQATT and CDR2 is SNEGSKA (reference sequence). The CDR3 runs to 16 residues. Trimming left V 0 bases short and J 2 bases short, with 14 bases between. This CDR3 is CSARDRRATGNQPQHF. The CDR3 DNA, read in part, is TGCAGTGCTAGAGATCGGAGGGCAACGGGCAATCAGCCC.

As to this clone: With the read ending 3 residues before the CDR3 end, the germline J gene is used to fill in that end. The chain joins TRBV18 to TRBJ1-6; 9 bases match TRBD1. The CDR3 loop spans 15 amino acids. Germline trimming cut 5 bases from V and 9 bases from J; bases unmatched to any gene: 8. Germline V CDR1 and CDR2: KGHSH, LQKENI. This CDR3 is CASSEGQGLSSPLHF. CDR3 DNA (partial): TGTGCCAGCTCAGAAGGACAGGGGTTAAGTTCACCC.